The 21 T cell receptor beta chains presented below share a single source sample, sequenced in a study of T cells in Graves' hyperthyroidism and ophthalmopathy (dated by TCRdb to about 2019). Library construction relied on multiplex PCR. These reads were obtained on an Illumina HiSeq 2000. Amplification of TCR beta CDR3 regions was carried out from RNA transcripts. For the first round of RT-PCR on the TCR CDR3, the HTBI primer set was used together with the Qiagen OneStep RT-PCR kit. TCRdb reran the public reads through fastp at Q25 and MiXCR, keeping productive beta chains. Each CDR3 protein appears once, grouped with its most common genes and DNA. The sample table contains just under 750,000 distinct CDR3 sequences; only one count was recorded for under 45% of them. The ten largest clones capture roughly 30% of the sample. The sequencing input was blood. The receptors here all came from a woman aged 40 to 55 with Graves' hyperthyroidism.

This chain's CDR3 is CASGAGSGTPNEQYF. The CDR3 DNA reads TGTGCCAGCGGGGCAGGCTCCGGGACCCCTAACGAGCAGTACTTC. The chain recombines TRBV27 with TRBJ2-7, with D tentatively TRBD1 or TRBD2 (5 bases each). The length of the CDR3 is 15 residues. CDR1 is MNHEY and CDR2 is SMNVEV in the germline V gene (reference sequence). V gave up 8 bases and J gave up 5 bases, with 22 bases separating them.

This clonotype was seen a few times. The chain joins TRBV11-2 to TRBJ1-2; 10 bases fit TRBD1. V lost 5 bases to trimming and J lost 8 bases; unmatched junction nucleotides: 11. This CDR3 region has 15 residues. Germline CDR1 is SGHAT and CDR2 is FQNNGV. DNA of the CDR3: TGTGCCAGCAGCCTCCTAGGACAGGGGGTACTAGGCTACACCTTC. Translated: CASSLLGQGVLGYTF. The whole variable domain, filled in from reference TRBV11-2 and TRBJ1-2, reads EAGVAQSPRYKIIEKRQSVAFWCNPISGHATLYWYQQILGQGPKLLIQFQNNGVVDDSQLPKDRFSAERLKGVDSTLKIQPAKLEDSAVYLCASSLLGQGVLGYTFGSGTRLTVV.

This clonotype has a handful of counts. An end of the junction does not agree with germline; a read error may underlie this. In DNA, the CDR3 is TGTGCCAGCAGTTACGAGGGGCCCACTGAAGCTTTCTTT. Protein: CASSYEGPTEAFF. This chain links TRBV10-3 with TRBJ1-1; maybe TRBD1 (5 bases). The CDR3 is 13 residues long. The germline gives CDR1 ENHRY, CDR2 SYGVKD.

V gene TRBV20-1 combines with J gene TRBJ2-7; no reliable D call. Germline values: CDR1 DFQATT, CDR2 SNEGSKA (reference sequence). The V end lost 6 bases, the J end lost 0 bases, and 12 bases lay between the germline ends. The CDR3 sequence is 13 residues long. In nucleotides, the CDR3 is TGCAGTGCCCACGGCTGCCCCTCCTACGAGCAGTACTTC. The encoded protein is CSAHGCPSYEQYF.

The CDR3 is CASSESGGLASPLHF. The CDR3 DNA is TGCGCCAGCAGTGAGTCGGGAGGGCTCGCTTCACCCCTCCACTTT. V is TRBV10-2 and J is TRBJ1-6; D unresolved. The CDR3 is 15 residues long. Germline V gene sequence: CDR1 WSHSY, CDR2 SAAADI. V lost 0 bases and J lost 9, with 12 bases in between.

CDR3 amino acids: CASSRDRAQETQYF. CDR3 nucleotides: TGTGCCAGCAGCCGGGACAGGGCCCAAGAGACCCAGTACTTC. The chain joins TRBV7-2 to TRBJ2-5; 9 positions match TRBD1. Trimming removed 5 bases from V and 1 base from J; junction bases left unmatched: 2. Germline CDR1 SGHTA, CDR2 FQGNSA. This CDR3 has 14 amino acids.

This clonotype was counted many times. This chain joins TRBV2 and TRBJ2-7; TRBD1 matches 8 bases. Trimming at V came to 9 bases and at J to 12 bases, leaving 22 bases not matched to a gene. The CDR3 has 15 residues. Germline CDR1 SNHLY, CDR2 FYNNEI. The DNA for the CDR3 is TGTGCCAGTCTTGTTGTCTCGGACAGGGCGGGGCAGCGGTACTTC. It yields the protein CASLVVSDRAGQRYF.

This clonotype was counted ten times or more. The V gene is TRBV5-8, the J gene TRBJ2-7, with 7 bases matching TRBD2. J was trimmed by 2 bases and V by 3 bases; bases with no gene match: 8. CDR1 and CDR2 from the germline V gene are SGHTS and YDEGEE. The CDR3 totals 15 residues. This CDR3 is CASSWDQRDAYEQYF. CDR3 bases: TGTGCCAGCAGCTGGGACCAGCGGGATGCCTACGAGCAGTACTTC.

The chain couples TRBV7-2 to TRBJ2-7; 7 nucleotides align to TRBD2. Germline CDR1 and CDR2: SGHTA and FQGNSA. V shed 2 bases, J shed 0 bases, and the junction held 7 bases outside the gene matches. The CDR3 loop spans 16 amino acids. For the CDR3, the DNA is TGTGCCAGCAGCTTACGATCGACTAGCCGCTCCTACGAGCAGTACTTC. Translated, it gives CASSLRSTSRSYEQYF.

Turning to this clonotype: Since no conserved phenylalanine or tryptophan closes the CDR3, a read error is the likely cause. It is unclear where the CDR3 begins or ends on the DNA, so no DNA is shown, and the CDR3 is as TCRdb lists it. The chain carries TRBV10-3 and TRBJ1-1; whether TRBD1, the table's D call, matches the DNA was not checked. Both ends counted, the CDR3 spans 12 residues. CDR1 is ENHRY, CDR2 SYGVKD, per germline. The CDR3 loop is CAIRRTGTDANY.

This clonotype was picked up a small number of times. V is TRBV6-4 and J is TRBJ1-5; D remains unclear. Germline V gene lookup returns CDR1 MRHNA and CDR2 SNTAGT. CDR3 length: 13 residues. Trimming left V 6 bases short and J 5 bases short, with 11 bases between. The CDR3 reads CASSLPGYQPQHF. The CDR3 DNA is TGTGCCAGCAGCCTCCCGGGGTATCAGCCCCAGCATTTT.

As for this clonotype: At one of its ends the junction is not consistent with the germline gene, which may arise from a read error. This chain connects TRBV10-2 to TRBJ1-1, with a possible D match to TRBD1 (5 bases). The germline V gene has CDR1 WSHSY and CDR2 SAAADI. The CDR3 has 17 residues. The CDR3 DNA follows: TGTGCCAGCAGTTGGGCCCGGCAGACGGGGCAAAACACTGAAGCTTTCTTT. This encodes CASSWARQTGQNTEAFF.

This chain uses TRBV7-2 with TRBJ2-7; maybe TRBD2 (6 bases). Germline CDR1 and CDR2: SGHTA and FQGNSA. The CDR3 runs 16 residues. V was cut by 3 bases and J by 1 base, with 16 bases left in between. The CDR3 sequence: CASSLAEGVWSYEQYF. The CDR3 DNA is TGTGCCAGCAGCTTGGCGGAGGGAGTTTGGTCCTACGAGCAGTACTTC.

Many counts were recorded for this clonotype. The gene calls are TRBV20-1 and TRBJ2-5, with D tentatively TRBD1 (6 bases). The CDR3 covers 13 residues. Germline V lookup: CDR1 DFQATT, CDR2 SNEGSKA (reference sequence). Trimming took 5 bases from V and 5 from J, leaving 15 bases between them. As DNA, the CDR3 is TGCAGTGCTCCACAGGGTGCCAGGGAGACCCAGTACTTC. It encodes CSAPQGARETQYF.

In its sample, this clonotype was seen a few times. The conserved closing phenylalanine or tryptophan is absent in this CDR3, likely reflecting a read error. The DNA is omitted, as the CDR3 cannot be located on it reliably, and the CDR3 follows TCRdb's listing. CDR3 amino acids: CASSQDTL. The chain couples TRBV5-1 to TRBJ1-2. Germline V gene data show CDR1 as SGHRS and CDR2 as YFSETQ. The CDR3 length equals 8 residues, ends included.

Ten or more counts support this clonotype. The chain links TRBV7-9 to TRBJ2-6, with 8 bases that match TRBD1. Trimming removed 0 bases from V and 9 bases from J; junction bases left unmatched: 13. The V gene's germline CDR1 is SEHNR and CDR2 FQNEAQ (reference sequence). The CDR3 is 18 residues long. CDR3: CASSLARQGFGGGNVLTF. In DNA form, the CDR3 reads TGTGCCAGCAGCTTAGCCCGACAGGGGTTTGGCGGAGGCAACGTCCTGACTTTC. Full variable domain (remainder filled in from reference TRBV7-9 and TRBJ2-6): DTGVSQNPRHKITKRGQNVTFRCDPISEHNRLYWYRQTLGQGPEFLTYFQNEAQLEKSRLLSDRFSAERPKGSFSTLEIQRTEQGDSAMYLCASSLARQGFGGGNVLTFGAGSRLTVL.

This clonotype has a handful of counts. The rearrangement links TRBV2 to TRBJ2-5; tentatively, D is TRBD2 (6 bases). Germline V gene data show CDR1 as SNHLY and CDR2 as FYNNEI. V dropped 6 bases and J dropped 4 bases, with 18 bases sitting between them. The CDR3 runs to 15 residues. The CDR3 region is CASRVLAFGGETQYF. CDR3 in DNA: TGTGCCAGCAGAGTACTAGCCTTCGGGGGAGAGACCCAGTACTTC.

This clonotype was detected many times. The chain carries TRBV5-1 and TRBJ1-4, with D perhaps TRBD1 (5 bases). Trimming removed 3 bases at V and 2 bases at J, with 14 bases between. CDR3 length equals 16 residues. The germline gives CDR1 SGHRS, CDR2 YFSETQ. The DNA of the CDR3 is TGCGCCAGCAGCTACTACGGGGCAGCGACTAATGAAAAACTGTTTTTT. It codes for CASSYYGAATNEKLFF.

This clonotype was seen repeatedly, ten times or more. This sequence joins TRBV7-2 and TRBJ2-7, with 9 positions matching TRBD1. The V gene's germline CDR1 is SGHTA and CDR2 FQGNSA. V lost 4 bases and J lost 2; bases outside the gene matches: 9. The CDR3 extends over 16 amino acids. CDR3 residues: CASSSDSGTGTYEQYF. DNA of the CDR3: TGTGCCAGCAGCTCAGACTCCGGGACAGGGACCTACGAGCAGTACTTC.

This clonotype was counted only a few times. The chain joins TRBV27 to TRBJ1-2; D possibly corresponds to TRBD1 (6 bases). CDR3 size: 12 residues. V lost 8 bases and J 4 bases, leaving 11 bases between the germline ends. Germline V lookup: CDR1 MNHEY, CDR2 SMNVEV (reference sequence). CDR3 DNA sequence: TGTGCCAGCGGGCCGGGGGCCTATGGCTACACCTTC. The encoded protein is CASGPGAYGYTF.

This clonotype occurred a few times. The V call is TRBV12-3 or TRBV12-4, the J call TRBJ2-3; D not resolved. This CDR3 comprises 14 residues. V was shortened by 4 bases and J by 5 bases, with 13 bases between the two germline ends. The CDR3 coding sequence is TGTGCCAGCAGTTCCGCTGGGTTCGGAGATACGCAGTATTTT. This translates into CASSSAGFGDTQYF.